This TCR beta chain was sequenced in a study of cytomegalovirus exposure and HLA in healthy donors. 60 Vbeta and 13 Jbeta primers were used in PCR. Sequencing was performed with immunoSEQ multiplex PCR; in TCRdb, only in-frame clones are kept and a portion is missing. Here the sample table reports about 110,000 clones. On this clone: Antigen specificity is unknown.

Germline assignment: CDR1 SGHDN and CDR2 FVKESK. Deletions cut 1 base from V and 8 bases from J, with 17 bases between. This CDR3 is built from 15 residues. Study observations and caveats: Association of 17,000 or so TCR beta sequences with HLA alleles was found at 0.05 false discovery rate in a later analysis. In vitro testing confirmed a few CMV-associated chains as specific for CMV antigens. A prior analysis recorded that most TCR beta V segments were productive about 87% or about 30% of the time.

The TCR sequence derives from a man between 50 and 59 years old in good health and CMV-seronegative. The material sequenced was PBMCs. The J gene is TRBJ1-2, the V gene TRBV14; D is unclear. The CDR3 region is CASSQARGPGGGYTF. The CDR3, as DNA: TGTGCCAGCAGCCAAGCACGAGGTCCGGGAGGAGGCTACACCTTC.